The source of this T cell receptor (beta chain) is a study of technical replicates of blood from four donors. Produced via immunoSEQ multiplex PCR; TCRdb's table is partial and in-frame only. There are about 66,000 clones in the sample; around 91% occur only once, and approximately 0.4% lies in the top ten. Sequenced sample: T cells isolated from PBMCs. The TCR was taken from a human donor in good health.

CDR3 DNA: TGTGCCAGCAGCTTCGACAGGAACACCGGGGAGCTGTTTTTT. The encoded protein is CASSFDRNTGELFF. The chain links TRBV7-3 to TRBJ2-2; weak D call: TRBD1 (5 bases). V lost 3 bases and J 1 base, leaving 6 bases between the germline ends. This CDR3 contains 14 residues. Germline CDR1 reads SGHTA; CDR2 reads FQGTGA.